The 27 T cell receptor beta chains reported below all come from one sample, sequenced in a study of CD8 T cells in Susac syndrome. 0.5 to 1 ug RNA was reverse transcribed with random hexamers. TCRdb called the immunoSEQ multiplex PCR reads again in MiXCR, with one record for every CDR3 protein. The sample shows 150,000 to 200,000 distinct CDR3 sequences, 94% of them seen only once. The sequenced sample consisted of CD4+ T cells from PBMCs. All receptors derive from a human donor with Susac syndrome.

V and J are TRBV18 and TRBJ2-3; 8 bases line up with TRBD1. The germline gives CDR1 KGHSH, CDR2 LQKENI. The length of the CDR3 is 16 residues. J was trimmed by 1 base and V by 5 bases; bases with no gene match: 8. The CDR3: CASSVLQTGGTDTQYF. CDR3 sequence (DNA): TGTGCCAGCTCAGTCCTGCAGACAGGGGGCACAGATACGCAGTATTTT.

The chain has TRBV6-2 or TRBV6-3 and TRBJ1-1; D gene unclear. The V end was cut by 0 bases, the J end by 0 bases, with 5 bases between. This CDR3 contains 14 residues. The germline CDR1 and CDR2 sequences are MNHEY and SVGEGT. CDR3 sequence reads: CASSYSGVNTEAFF. The CDR3 DNA is TGTGCCAGCAGTTACTCCGGAGTGAACACTGAAGCTTTCTTT.

This rearrangement joins TRBV20-1 to TRBJ2-7; D might be TRBD1 or TRBD2, each matching 5 bases. CDR1 is DFQATT and CDR2 is SNEGSKA in the germline V gene (reference sequence). The V end lost 3 bases, the J end lost 4 bases, and 16 bases lay between the germline ends. The CDR3 consists of 14 residues. The CDR3 DNA follows: TGCAGTGCTAGGGGAAGCAGGGAGCGGTACGAGCAGTACTTC. Protein: CSARGSRERYEQYF.

This clonotype was picked up one time. The chain carries TRBV10-3 and TRBJ2-5, with 8 bases lining up with TRBD2. Germline CDR1 reads ENHRY; CDR2 reads SYGVKD. V lost 11 bases to trimming and J lost 4 bases; unmatched junction nucleotides: 15. The CDR3 has 15 amino acids. CDR3: CALLTRLARGETQYF. CDR3 in DNA: TGTGCCCTCCTCACCCGACTAGCGAGGGGAGAGACCCAGTACTTC.

The count of this clonotype is one. The chain uses TRBV30 and TRBJ2-2; 8 bases map to TRBD1. This CDR3 spans 14 amino acids. V dropped 3 bases and J dropped 4; count of bases not matched to a gene: 4. The germline gives CDR1 GTSNPN, CDR2 SVGIG (reference sequence). The DNA for the CDR3 is TGTGCCTGGAGCTGGACAGGGAGCACCGGGGAGCTGTTTTTT. It specifies CAWSWTGSTGELFF.

The J gene is TRBJ1-1, the V gene TRBV7-9; TRBD1 matches at 9 bases. The ends lost 3 bases at V and 3 bases at J; junction bases unmatched: 2. This CDR3 has 14 amino acids. The germline V gene encodes CDR1 SEHNR and CDR2 FQNEAQ (reference sequence). CDR3 in DNA: TGTGCCAGCAGCTTGGACAGGGGCCACACTGAAGCTTTCTTT. Its translation: CASSLDRGHTEAFF.

This clonotype was seen more than once but under ten times. The chain couples TRBV6-1 to TRBJ2-5, with TRBD2 matching over 10 bases. The CDR3 contains 15 residues. V trimming: 6 bases; J trimming: 4 bases; junction bases outside the gene matches: 8. From germline, CDR1 is MNHNS and CDR2 SASEGT. The CDR3 coding sequence is TGTGCCAGCAGACCCGGGGTAGCGGGGGGAGAGACCCAGTACTTC. Protein sequence: CASRPGVAGGETQYF.

The J gene is TRBJ1-5, the V gene TRBV30; a weak D match, TRBD1 (6 bases). Germline-derived CDR1 and CDR2 are GTSNPN and SVGIG (reference sequence). The CDR3 has 13 amino acids. V shed 1 base and J shed 4 bases, with 8 bases lying between them. The CDR3 loop is CAWSERGNQPQHF. The CDR3 DNA follows: TGTGCCTGGAGTGAGAGGGGGAATCAGCCCCAGCATTTT.

This sequence joins TRBV30 and TRBJ1-1; D unresolved. The germline V gene encodes CDR1 GTSNPN and CDR2 SVGIG (reference sequence). The CDR3 extends over 14 amino acids. Trimming stripped 8 bases from V and 0 bases from J, with 16 bases between. DNA of the CDR3: TGTGCCCGCACCCCTGACGTAGTGAACACTGAAGCTTTCTTT. Its translation: CARTPDVVNTEAFF.

This clonotype was seen once. The chain has TRBV4-1 and TRBJ1-1; D is perhaps TRBD1 (5 bases). Germline lookup yields CDR1 MGHRA and CDR2 YSYEKL. The length of the CDR3 is 15 residues. V gave up 0 bases and J gave up 9 bases, with 17 bases separating them. The CDR3 sequence: CASSQDGGLGGKAFF. CDR3 DNA sequence: TGCGCCAGCAGCCAAGACGGGGGATTGGGCGGGAAAGCTTTCTTT.

The J gene is TRBJ2-5, the V gene TRBV2; 10 bases are a match to TRBD2. The CDR3 length is 15 residues. Germline lookup yields CDR1 SNHLY and CDR2 FYNNEI. V lost 4 bases to trimming and J lost 4 bases; unmatched junction nucleotides: 6. CDR3 sequence (DNA): TGTGCCAGCAGTGTCGAAGCGGGAGGGGTAGAGACCCAGTACTTC. Protein product: CASSVEAGGVETQYF.

The chain combines TRBV6-1 with TRBJ1-5; a weak D match, TRBD1 (5 bases). V was shortened by 3 bases and J by 4 bases, with 7 bases between the two germline ends. CDR1 and CDR2 (germline): MNHNS, SASEGT. This CDR3 has 13 residues. This CDR3 reads CASSDQGNQPQHF. CDR3 DNA: TGTGCCAGCAGTGATCAGGGTAATCAGCCCCAGCATTTT.

This clonotype has just one count. The CDR3 DNA reads as TGTGCCAGCTCGCCCCGAGGACGAGAGACTAATGAAAAACTGTTTTTT. Its protein is CASSPRGRETNEKLFF. This rearrangement joins TRBV18 to TRBJ1-4; D unclear. This CDR3 comprises 16 residues. The germline gives CDR1 KGHSH, CDR2 LQKENI. The V end was cut by 6 bases, the J end by 2 bases, with 16 bases between.

The chain joins TRBV29-1 to TRBJ1-2; D is possibly TRBD1 (6 bases). Trimming removed 6 bases at V and 2 bases at J, with 19 bases between. This CDR3 contains 15 residues. The germline CDR1 and CDR2 sequences are SQVTM and ANQGSEA. Here the CDR3 DNA reads TGCAGCGTCCCCGGGGGGGGCAGATCGAACTATGGCTACACCTTC. As protein: CSVPGGGRSNYGYTF.

This clonotype was observed a single time. This rearrangement joins TRBV13 to TRBJ2-7, with a tentative D call TRBD2 (6 bases). Per the germline V gene, CDR1 is PRHDT and CDR2 is FYEKMQ (reference sequence). Trimming took off 7 bases at V and 6 bases at J, with 13 bases between the two ends. The CDR3 length is 12 residues. In DNA, the CDR3 is TGTGCCAGCACGCTAACCGGGGGCGAGCAGTACTTC. Protein product: CASTLTGGEQYF.

The V call is TRBV3-1, the J call TRBJ1-2; the match to TRBD1 covers 11 bases. Germline CDR1 is LGHDT and CDR2 is YNNKEL (reference sequence). Germline trimming cut 2 bases from V and 2 bases from J; bases unmatched to any gene: 1. This CDR3 is 15 amino acids long. This CDR3 is CASSQRTGGNYGYTF. CDR3 coding DNA: TGTGCCAGCAGCCAACGGACAGGGGGCAACTATGGCTACACCTTC. Combining the CDR3 with reference TRBV3-1 and TRBJ1-2 gives the whole variable domain DTAVSQTPKYLVTQMGNDKSIKCEQNLGHDTMYWYKQDSKKFLKIMFSYNNKELIINETVPNRFSPKSPDKAHLNLHINSLELGDSAVYFCASSQRTGGNYGYTFGSGTRLTVV.

V is TRBV5-4 and J is TRBJ2-5, with a possible D match to TRBD1 (6 bases). Trimming pared 0 bases from V and 2 bases from J, leaving 11 bases between. CDR3 size: 15 residues. From germline, CDR1 is SGHNT and CDR2 YYREEE (reference sequence). For the CDR3, the DNA is TGTGCCAGCAGCTTGGCGGCCGGGACACAAGAGACCCAGTACTTC. Residues: CASSLAAGTQETQYF. The full variable domain, its missing parts supplied by reference TRBV5-4 and TRBJ2-5, is ETGVTQSPTHLIKTRGQQVTLRCSSQSGHNTVSWYQQALGQGPQFIFQYYREEENGRGNFPPRFSGLQFPNYSSELNVNALELDDSALYLCASSLAAGTQETQYFGPGTRLLVL.

V is TRBV2 and J is TRBJ2-5; tentatively, D is TRBD1 or TRBD2 (6 bases each). The germline gives CDR1 SNHLY, CDR2 FYNNEI. This CDR3 comprises 12 residues. The germline V and J ends were trimmed by 8 bases and 5 bases, with 12 bases remaining between them. The CDR3 DNA follows: TGTGCCAGCGTGGGGGGCGGCGAGACCCAGTACTTC. Protein sequence: CASVGGGETQYF.

The chain employs TRBV12-3 or TRBV12-4 and TRBJ1-6, with 8 positions matching TRBD1. This CDR3 contains 15 residues. V lost 5 bases, J lost 9 bases, and 9 bases stayed unmatched. CDR3 DNA: TGTGCCAGCAGTCCCCAGGGGACAGGTAGTTCACCCCTCCACTTT. Residues: CASSPQGTGSSPLHF.

The genes are TRBV6-6 and TRBJ2-1, with D maybe TRBD2 (5 bases). Trimming shortened V by 6 bases and J by 4 bases, and 16 bases separated the two germline ends. The CDR3 has 15 amino acids. CDR1 is MNHNY, CDR2 SVGAGI, per germline (reference sequence). CDR3 sequence reads: CASSPQGGGYNEQFF. The CDR3 DNA is TGTGCCAGCAGCCCCCAAGGAGGCGGTTACAATGAGCAGTTCTTC.

The chain has TRBV6-2 or TRBV6-3 and TRBJ2-1, with D unresolved. V dropped 5 bases and J dropped 8 bases, with 7 bases sitting between them. The CDR3 is made up of 11 amino acids. The germline gives CDR1 MNHEY, CDR2 SVGEGT. The CDR3 is CASSRRDEQFF. CDR3 nucleotide sequence: TGTGCCAGCAGTCGCAGAGATGAGCAGTTCTTC.

The J gene is TRBJ2-7, the V gene TRBV12-3 or TRBV12-4; 8 nucleotides agree with TRBD1. After removal of 5 bases from V and 2 bases from J, the junction contained 5 bases not matched to a gene. The CDR3 loop spans 14 amino acids. In DNA, the CDR3 is TGTGCCAGCAGTGTGGGACAGGCCCCCTACGAGCAGTACTTC. It translates to CASSVGQAPYEQYF.

The chain employs TRBV20-1 and TRBJ2-5, with D tentatively TRBD2 (5 bases). Trimming pared 0 bases from V and 5 bases from J, leaving 16 bases between. This CDR3 is built from 15 residues. Germline loops: CDR1 DFQATT, CDR2 SNEGSKA (reference sequence). The DNA for the CDR3 is TGCAGTGCTAGAGATCCTAAGGCCGGCGGGGAGACCCAGTACTTC. Protein sequence: CSARDPKAGGETQYF.

V usage is TRBV4-2 and J usage is TRBJ2-3; possibly TRBD2 for D (5 bases). CDR1 and CDR2 from the germline V gene are LGHNA and YNFKEQ. The V gene lost 7 bases and the J gene lost 3 bases, with 23 bases spanning the gap. This CDR3 contains 17 residues. The CDR3 nucleotides read TGTGCCAGCACCCCCCGGCCCGCGGACTTGCGAACAGATACGCAGTATTTT. As protein: CASTPRPADLRTDTQYF.

This chain joins TRBV20-1 and TRBJ1-4; TRBD1 might be the D (5 bases). V lost 1 base to trimming and J lost 8 bases, with 17 bases between them. The CDR3 has 15 amino acids. Germline V gives CDR1 DFQATT, CDR2 SNEGSKA (reference sequence). The chain's CDR3 is CSARGDLRSGEKLFF. The CDR3 DNA reads TGCAGTGCTAGAGGGGACCTCCGGTCGGGAGAAAAACTGTTTTTT.

The chain couples TRBV20-1 to TRBJ1-5; 8 nucleotides align to TRBD1. Germline V CDR1 and CDR2: DFQATT, SNEGSKA (reference sequence). V was clipped by 4 bases and J by 5 bases; unmatched bases: 10. The CDR3 is made up of 15 amino acids. CDR3 sequence reads: CSAKNGQGKYQPQHF. DNA for the CDR3: TGCAGTGCTAAAAATGGACAGGGAAAATATCAGCCCCAGCATTTT.

The chain combines TRBV29-1 with TRBJ1-2, with a tentative D call TRBD1 (6 bases). The germline gives CDR1 SQVTM, CDR2 ANQGSEA. Trimming stripped 0 bases from V and 6 bases from J, with 11 bases between. The CDR3 sequence is 13 residues long. The CDR3 loop reads CSVEDPTGHGYTF. In DNA, the CDR3 is TGCAGCGTTGAAGATCCTACAGGGCATGGCTACACCTTC.